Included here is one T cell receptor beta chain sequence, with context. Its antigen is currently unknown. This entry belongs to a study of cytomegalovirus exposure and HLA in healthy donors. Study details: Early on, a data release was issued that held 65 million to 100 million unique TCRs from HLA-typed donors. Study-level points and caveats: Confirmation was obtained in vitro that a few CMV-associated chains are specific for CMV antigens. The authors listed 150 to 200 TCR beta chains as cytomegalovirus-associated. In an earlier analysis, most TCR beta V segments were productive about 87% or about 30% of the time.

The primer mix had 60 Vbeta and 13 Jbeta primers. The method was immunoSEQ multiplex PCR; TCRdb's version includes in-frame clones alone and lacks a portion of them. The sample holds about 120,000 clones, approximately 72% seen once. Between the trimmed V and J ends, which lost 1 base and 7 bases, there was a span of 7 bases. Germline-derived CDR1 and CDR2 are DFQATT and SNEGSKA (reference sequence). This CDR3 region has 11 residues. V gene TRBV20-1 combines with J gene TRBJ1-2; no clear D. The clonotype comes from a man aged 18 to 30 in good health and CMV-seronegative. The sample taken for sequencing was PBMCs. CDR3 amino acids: CSARARRGYTF. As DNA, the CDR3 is TGCAGTGCTAGAGCGCGTCGTGGCTACACCTTC.